Included here is one T cell receptor beta chain sequence, with context. The CDR3 spans 15 residues. Trimming removed 2 bases from V and 4 bases from J; junction bases left unmatched: 4. CDR1 and CDR2 from the germline V gene are MNHNY and SVGAGI (reference sequence). The repertoire was sequenced with immunoSEQ multiplex PCR; TCRdb's copy has only in-frame clones and lacks some. The table shows 300,000 to 350,000 clones, with around 87% occurring only once. This sample was included in a study of blood T cell repertoires in COVID-19. Study overall: Sources were T cells, B-cell-depleted T cells, or PBMCs; the material itself was cDNA or gDNA.

This chain connects TRBV6-6 to TRBJ2-2, with 7 bases fitting TRBD1. The sequence came from a woman between 50 and 59 years old with COVID-19, enrolled during active disease. The sample consisted of peripheral blood. The CDR3 DNA is TGTGCCAGCAGTTACCGGACAGGATTCACCGGGGAGCTGTTTTTT. Protein product: CASSYRTGFTGELFF.